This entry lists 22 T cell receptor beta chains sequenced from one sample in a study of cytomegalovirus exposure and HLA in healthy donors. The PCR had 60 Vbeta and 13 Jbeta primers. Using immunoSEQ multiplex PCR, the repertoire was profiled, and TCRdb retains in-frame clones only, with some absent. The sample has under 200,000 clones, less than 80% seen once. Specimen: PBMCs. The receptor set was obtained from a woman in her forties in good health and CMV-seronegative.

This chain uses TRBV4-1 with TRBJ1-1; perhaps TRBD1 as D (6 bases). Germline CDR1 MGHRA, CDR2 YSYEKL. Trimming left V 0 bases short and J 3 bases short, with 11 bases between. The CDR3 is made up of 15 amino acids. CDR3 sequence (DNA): TGCGCCAGCAGCCAAGATTACAGGGAGCACACTGAAGCTTTCTTT. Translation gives CASSQDYREHTEAFF.

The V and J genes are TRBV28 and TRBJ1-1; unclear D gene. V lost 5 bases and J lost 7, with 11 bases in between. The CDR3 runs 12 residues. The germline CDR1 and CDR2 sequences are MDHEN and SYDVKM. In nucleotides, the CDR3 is TGTGCCAGCAGTCCCCGGAGAAGTGAAGCTTTCTTT. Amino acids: CASSPRRSEAFF. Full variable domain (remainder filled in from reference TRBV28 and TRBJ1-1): DVKVTQSSRYLVKRTGEKVFLECVQDMDHENMFWYRQDPGLGLRLIYFSYDVKMKEKGDIPEGYSVSREKKERFSLILESASTNQTSMYLCASSPRRSEAFFGQGTRLTVV.

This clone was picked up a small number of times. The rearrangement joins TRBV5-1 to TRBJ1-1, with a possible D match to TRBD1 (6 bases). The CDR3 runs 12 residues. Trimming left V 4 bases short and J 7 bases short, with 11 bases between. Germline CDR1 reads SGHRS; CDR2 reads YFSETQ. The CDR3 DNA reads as TGCGCCAGCAGCGCGAAACAGGGTGAAGCTTTCTTT. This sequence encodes CASSAKQGEAFF.

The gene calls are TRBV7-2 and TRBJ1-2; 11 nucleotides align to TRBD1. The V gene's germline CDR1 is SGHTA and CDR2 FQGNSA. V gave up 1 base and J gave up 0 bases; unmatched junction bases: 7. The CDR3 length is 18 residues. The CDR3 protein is CASSLGTGGSFANYGYTF. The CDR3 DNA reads TGTGCCAGCAGCTTAGGGACAGGGGGCTCTTTTGCTAACTATGGCTACACCTTC.

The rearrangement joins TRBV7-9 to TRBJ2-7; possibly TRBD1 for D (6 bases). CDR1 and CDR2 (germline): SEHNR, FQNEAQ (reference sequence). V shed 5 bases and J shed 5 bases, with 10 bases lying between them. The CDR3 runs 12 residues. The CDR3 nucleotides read TGTGCCAGCAGCCAACAGGGAAACGAGCAGTACTTC. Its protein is CASSQQGNEQYF.

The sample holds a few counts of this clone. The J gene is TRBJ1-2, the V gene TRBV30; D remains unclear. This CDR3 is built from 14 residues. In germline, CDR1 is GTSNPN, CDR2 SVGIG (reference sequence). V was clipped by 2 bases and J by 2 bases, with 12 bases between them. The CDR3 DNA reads TGTGCCTGGAGTTCCCGGACGGGGAACTATGGCTACACCTTC. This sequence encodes CAWSSRTGNYGYTF.

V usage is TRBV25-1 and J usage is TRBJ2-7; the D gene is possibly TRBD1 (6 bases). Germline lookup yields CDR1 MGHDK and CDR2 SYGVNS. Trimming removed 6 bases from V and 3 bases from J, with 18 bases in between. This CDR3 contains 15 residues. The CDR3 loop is CASSPVTGLVYEQYF. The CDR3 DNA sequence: TGTGCCAGCAGCCCAGTGACAGGTTTGGTCTACGAGCAGTACTTC.

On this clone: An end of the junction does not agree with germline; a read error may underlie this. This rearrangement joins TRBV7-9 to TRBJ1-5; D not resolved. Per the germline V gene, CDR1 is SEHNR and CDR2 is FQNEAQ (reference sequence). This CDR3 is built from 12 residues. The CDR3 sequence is CSSSLEHQPQHF. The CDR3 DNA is TGTTCCAGCAGCTTGGAGCATCAGCCCCAGCATTTT.

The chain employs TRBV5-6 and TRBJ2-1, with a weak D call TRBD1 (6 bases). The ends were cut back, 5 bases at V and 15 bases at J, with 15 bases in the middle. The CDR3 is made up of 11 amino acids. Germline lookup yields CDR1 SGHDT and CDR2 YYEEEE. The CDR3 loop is CASRNTGSTFF. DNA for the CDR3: TGTGCCAGCAGAAATACAGGGAGTACGTTCTTC.

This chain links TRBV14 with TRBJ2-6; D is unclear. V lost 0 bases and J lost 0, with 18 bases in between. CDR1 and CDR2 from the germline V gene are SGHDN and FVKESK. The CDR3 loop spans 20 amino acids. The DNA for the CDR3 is TGTGCCAGCAGCCAAGATATAACGAGAGACACAGCCTCTGGGGCCAACGTCCTGACTTTC. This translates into CASSQDITRDTASGANVLTF.

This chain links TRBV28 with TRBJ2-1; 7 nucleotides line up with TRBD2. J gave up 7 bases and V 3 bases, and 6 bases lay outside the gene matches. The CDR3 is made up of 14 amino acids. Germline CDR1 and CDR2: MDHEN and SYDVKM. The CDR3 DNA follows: TGTGCCAGCAGTTTGCCAGCGGGGAGGAATGAGCAGTTCTTC. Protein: CASSLPAGRNEQFF.

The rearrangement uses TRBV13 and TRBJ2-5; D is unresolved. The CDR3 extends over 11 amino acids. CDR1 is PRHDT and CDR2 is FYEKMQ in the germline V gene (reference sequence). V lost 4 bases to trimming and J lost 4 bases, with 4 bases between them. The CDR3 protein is CASSYGETQYF. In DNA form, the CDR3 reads TGTGCCAGCAGCTACGGAGAGACCCAGTACTTC.

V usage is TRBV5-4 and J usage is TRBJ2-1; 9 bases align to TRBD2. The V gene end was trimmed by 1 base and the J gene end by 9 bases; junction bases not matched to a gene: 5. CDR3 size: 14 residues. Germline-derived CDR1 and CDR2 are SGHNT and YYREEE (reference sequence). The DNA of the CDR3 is TGTGCCAGCAGCTTGCTTAGCGGGAGCCCTGAGCAGTTCTTC. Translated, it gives CASSLLSGSPEQFF.

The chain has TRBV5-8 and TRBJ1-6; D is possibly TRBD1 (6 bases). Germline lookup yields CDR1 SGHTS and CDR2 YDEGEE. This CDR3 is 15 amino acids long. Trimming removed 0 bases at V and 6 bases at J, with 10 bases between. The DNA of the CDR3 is TGTGCCAGCAGCTTGGGTACAGGGTCTAATTCACCCCTCCACTTT. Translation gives CASSLGTGSNSPLHF.

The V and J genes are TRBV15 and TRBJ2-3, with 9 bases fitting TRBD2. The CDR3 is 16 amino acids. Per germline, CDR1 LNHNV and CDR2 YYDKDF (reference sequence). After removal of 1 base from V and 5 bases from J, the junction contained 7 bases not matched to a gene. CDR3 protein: CATSRGTSALQDTQYF. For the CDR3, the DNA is TGTGCCACCAGCAGAGGGACTAGCGCGCTGCAAGATACGCAGTATTTT.

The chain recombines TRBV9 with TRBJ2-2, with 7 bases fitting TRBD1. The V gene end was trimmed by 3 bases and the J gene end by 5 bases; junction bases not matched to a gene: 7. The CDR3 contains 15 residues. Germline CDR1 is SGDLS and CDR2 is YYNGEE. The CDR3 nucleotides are TGTGCCAGCAGCGCCCCAACAGGGGTTACCGGGGAGCTGTTTTTT. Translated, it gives CASSAPTGVTGELFF.

Here the CDR3 reads CASCMQQGVNYGYTF. In DNA, the CDR3 is TGTGCCAGCTGCATGCAACAGGGGGTTAACTATGGCTACACCTTC. The chain is built from TRBV27 and TRBJ1-2; 8 nucleotides match TRBD1. Germline V CDR1 and CDR2: MNHEY, SMNVEV (reference sequence). The V and J ends lost 8 bases and 1 base, in that order; junction bases with no gene match: 9. This CDR3 contains 15 residues.

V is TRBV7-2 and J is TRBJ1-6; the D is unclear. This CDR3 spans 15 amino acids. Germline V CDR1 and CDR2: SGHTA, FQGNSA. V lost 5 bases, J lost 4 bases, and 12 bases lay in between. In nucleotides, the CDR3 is TGTGCCAGCAGCCCACAGCTGAGATATAATTCACCCCTCCACTTT. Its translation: CASSPQLRYNSPLHF.

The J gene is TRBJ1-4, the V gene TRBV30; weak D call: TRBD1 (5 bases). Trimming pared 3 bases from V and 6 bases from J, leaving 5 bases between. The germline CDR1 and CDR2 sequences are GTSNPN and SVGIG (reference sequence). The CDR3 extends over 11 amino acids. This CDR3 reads CAWRGDEKLFF. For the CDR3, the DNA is TGTGCCTGGAGAGGGGATGAAAAACTGTTTTTT. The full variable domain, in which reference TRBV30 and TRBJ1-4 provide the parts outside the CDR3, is SQTIHQWPATLVQPVGSPLSLECTVEGTSNPNLYWYRQAAGRGLQLLFYSVGIGQISSEVPQNLSASRPQDRQFILSSKKLLLSDSGFYLCAWRGDEKLFFGSGTQLSVL.

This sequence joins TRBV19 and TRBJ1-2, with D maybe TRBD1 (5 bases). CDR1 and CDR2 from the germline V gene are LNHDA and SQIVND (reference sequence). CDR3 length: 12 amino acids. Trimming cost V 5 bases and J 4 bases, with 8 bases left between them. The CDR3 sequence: CASSRQIYGYTF. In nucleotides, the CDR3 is TGTGCCAGTAGTCGACAGATCTATGGCTACACCTTC.

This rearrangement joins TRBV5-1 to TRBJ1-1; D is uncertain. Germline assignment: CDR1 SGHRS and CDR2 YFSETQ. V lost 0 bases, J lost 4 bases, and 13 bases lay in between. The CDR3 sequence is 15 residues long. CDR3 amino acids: CASSLVAGGSTEAFF. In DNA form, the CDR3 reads TGCGCCAGCAGCTTGGTCGCCGGAGGGAGCACTGAAGCTTTCTTT.

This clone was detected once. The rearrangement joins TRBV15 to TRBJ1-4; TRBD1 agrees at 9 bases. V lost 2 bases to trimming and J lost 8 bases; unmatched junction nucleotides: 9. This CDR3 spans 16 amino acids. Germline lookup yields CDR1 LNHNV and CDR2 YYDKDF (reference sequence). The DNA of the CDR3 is TGTGCCACCAGCAGACAACCGGGACAGGGAGCCGAAAAACTGTTTTTT. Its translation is CATSRQPGQGAEKLFF.